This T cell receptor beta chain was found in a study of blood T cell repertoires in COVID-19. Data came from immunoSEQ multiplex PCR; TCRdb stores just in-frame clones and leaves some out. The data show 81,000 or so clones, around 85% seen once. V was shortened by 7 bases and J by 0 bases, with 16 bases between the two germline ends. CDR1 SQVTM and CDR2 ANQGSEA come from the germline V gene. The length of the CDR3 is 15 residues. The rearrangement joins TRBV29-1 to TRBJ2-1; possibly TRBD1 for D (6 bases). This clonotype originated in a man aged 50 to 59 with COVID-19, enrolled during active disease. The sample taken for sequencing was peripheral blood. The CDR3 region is CSGRGKLGSYNEQFF. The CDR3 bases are TGCAGCGGTAGGGGGAAACTTGGCTCCTACAATGAGCAGTTCTTC.